These 2 T cell receptor beta chains were sequenced from one sample in a study of OX40 agonist ivuxolimab in advanced cancers. Here immunoSEQ multiplex PCR was the method, and the copy in TCRdb shows in-frame clones only, minus some. The sample includes 90,000 or so clones, around nine tenths of them seen just once. Sequenced here: CD4+ or CD8+ T cells sorted from blood, sampled in a trial of the OX40 agonist ivuxolimab. Receptor source: an adult with an advanced solid tumor such as melanoma, head and neck, liver or kidney cancer.

This chain links TRBV30 with TRBJ2-5; possible D gene TRBD2, 6 bases. The V and J ends lost 4 bases and 5 bases respectively, with 17 bases between them. Germline values: CDR1 GTSNPN, CDR2 SVGIG (reference sequence). The CDR3 runs to 14 residues. The CDR3 region is CAWNEVAAGETQYF. The CDR3 coding sequence is TGTGCCTGGAATGAGGTAGCGGCGGGTGAGACCCAGTACTTC.

The V gene is TRBV6-5, the J gene TRBJ1-6, with D tentatively TRBD1 (5 bases). V was cut by 4 bases and J by 3 bases, with 7 bases left in between. The germline V gene has CDR1 MNHEY and CDR2 SVGAGI. The CDR3 runs 14 residues. CDR3 region: CASSSGSYNSPLHF. In DNA, the CDR3 is TGTGCCAGCAGTTCAGGGAGCTATAATTCACCCCTCCACTTT.